This TCR beta chain was documented in a study of cytomegalovirus exposure and HLA in healthy donors. Study results and caveats: The study reported that TCR beta sequences accurately predicted HLA-A and HLA-B alleles in most subjects. Researchers counted 150 to 200 TCR beta chains as cytomegalovirus-associated. A later analysis linked a missense DCLRE1C variant to TCR beta V- and J-gene trimming. As a later analysis showed, several of the most significant clusters appeared to be linked to common viral pathogens.

A multiplex PCR was run with 60 Vbeta primers and 13 Jbeta primers. Sequencing used immunoSEQ multiplex PCR; TCRdb keeps in-frame clones, though not all of them. The sample has about 80,000 clones, approximately 60% seen once. The CDR3 consists of 14 residues. V was shortened by 0 bases and J by 2 bases, with 8 bases between the two germline ends. CDR1 GTSNPN and CDR2 SVGIG come from the germline V gene (reference sequence). In regard to this clone: Its target is unknown.

Sample: PBMCs. This sequence joins TRBV30 and TRBJ1-5; no clear D gene. This receptor was obtained from a male donor in good health and CMV-seropositive. CDR3 in amino acids: CAWSVGVGNQPQHF. CDR3 nucleotide sequence: TGTGCCTGGAGTGTAGGAGTTGGCAATCAGCCCCAGCATTTT. The complete variable domain, with remaining parts taken from reference TRBV30 and TRBJ1-5, reads SQTIHQWPATLVQPVGSPLSLECTVEGTSNPNLYWYRQAAGRGLQLLFYSVGIGQISSEVPQNLSASRPQDRQFILSSKKLLLSDSGFYLCAWSVGVGNQPQHFGDGTRLSIL.